The 32 T cell receptor beta chains given below trace back to one sample, sequenced in a study of shared clonotypes between healthy human individuals. The protocol was immunoSEQ multiplex PCR, while the TCRdb copy is restricted to in-frame clones and leaves out a portion. The table has approximately 180,000 clones, over 85% seen once. Material for sequencing was naive CD4+ T cells sorted from blood. Subset defined: CD45RA+ positively selected. These receptors originate from a woman aged 25 to 39 in good health.

V gene TRBV18 combines with J gene TRBJ1-1; 10 nucleotides match TRBD1. Losses at the gene ends were 6 bases for V and 6 bases for J; bases not matched to a gene: 10. The CDR3 runs 15 residues. Germline V gives CDR1 KGHSH, CDR2 LQKENI. The CDR3 is CASSLGQGPGAEAFF. The DNA for the CDR3 is TGTGCCAGCTCGTTGGGACAGGGGCCTGGGGCTGAAGCTTTCTTT.

CDR3 sequence (DNA): TGTGCCAGCAGCCCACCCGGGGTCGATGAGCAGTTCTTC. Protein: CASSPPGVDEQFF. The chain joins TRBV7-6 to TRBJ2-1; tentative D call: TRBD2 (5 bases). The CDR3 sequence is 13 residues long. V lost 5 bases to trimming and J lost 8 bases, with 13 bases between them. The germline V gene has CDR1 SGHVS and CDR2 FNYEAQ.

The chain carries TRBV5-1 and TRBJ1-3, with TRBD1 as a possible D gene (6 bases). Germline V lookup: CDR1 SGHRS, CDR2 YFSETQ. V lost 4 bases, J lost 4 bases, and 9 bases lay in between. The CDR3 sequence is 13 residues long. CDR3 DNA: TGCGCCAGCAGCCCCGGGACAGGAAACACCATATATTTT. It yields the protein CASSPGTGNTIYF.

The J gene is TRBJ2-2, the V gene TRBV11-2; unclear D gene. The V end was cut by 3 bases, the J end by 2 bases, with 10 bases between. This CDR3 comprises 15 residues. Germline CDR1 and CDR2: SGHAT and FQNNGV. The DNA of the CDR3 is TGTGCCAGCAGCTTCGACCCGGCCAACACCGGGGAGCTGTTTTTT. Protein product: CASSFDPANTGELFF.

The rearrangement joins TRBV7-9 to TRBJ1-4; 9 nucleotides agree with TRBD1. Germline CDR1 is SEHNR and CDR2 is FQNEAQ (reference sequence). The CDR3 consists of 14 residues. Trimming took 1 base from V and 8 from J; bases not matched to a gene: 2. The CDR3 DNA follows: TGTGCCAGCAGCTTAGACAGGGGGCTGGAAAAACTGTTTTTT. Amino acids: CASSLDRGLEKLFF.

The chain joins TRBV5-1 to TRBJ2-2; the D gene is possibly TRBD2 (5 bases). This CDR3 comprises 19 residues. V lost 1 base and J lost 2, with 21 bases in between. Germline V gene lookup returns CDR1 SGHRS and CDR2 YFSETQ. This chain's CDR3 is CASSLSLSVRTFNTGELFF. The DNA of the CDR3 is TGCGCCAGCAGCTTGTCTCTCTCCGTCCGGACTTTTAACACCGGGGAGCTGTTTTTT.

This chain links TRBV21-1 with TRBJ2-2; TRBD1 was called by the table and not checked on the DNA. TRBV21-1 is a known pseudogene. The CDR3 covers 20 residues. This chain's CDR3 is CASSNPGYQPSIGVTGELFF. In DNA form, the CDR3 reads TGTGCCAGCAGCAATCCAGGGTATCAGCCCTCAATCGGTGTCACCGGGGAGCTGTTTTTT.

This chain connects TRBV19 to TRBJ1-1; D uncertain. Germline CDR1 and CDR2: LNHDA and SQIVND (reference sequence). The V end lost 4 bases, the J end lost 7 bases, and 13 bases lay between the germline ends. The CDR3 runs to 13 residues. This CDR3 is CASSNLGVNEAFF. CDR3 nucleotides: TGTGCCAGTAGTAACCTCGGGGTGAATGAAGCTTTCTTT. Combining the CDR3 with reference TRBV19 and TRBJ1-1 gives the whole variable domain DGGITQSPKYLFRKEGQNVTLSCEQNLNHDAMYWYRQDPGQGLRLIYYSQIVNDFQKGDIAEGYSVSREKKESFPLTVTSAQKNPTAFYLCASSNLGVNEAFFGQGTRLTVV.

V gene TRBV7-9 combines with J gene TRBJ1-1; D ambiguous. Germline V gene sequence: CDR1 SEHNR, CDR2 FQNEAQ (reference sequence). This CDR3 spans 13 amino acids. V dropped 5 bases and J dropped 5 bases, with 12 bases sitting between them. This CDR3 reads CASSPGAPTEAFF. In DNA, the CDR3 is TGTGCCAGCAGCCCCGGAGCCCCGACTGAAGCTTTCTTT.

The genes are TRBV19 and TRBJ1-1; D perhaps matches TRBD1 (6 bases). The V end lost 5 bases, the J end lost 0 bases, and 10 bases lay between the germline ends. This CDR3 region has 14 residues. Germline-derived CDR1 and CDR2 are LNHDA and SQIVND (reference sequence). For the CDR3, the DNA is TGTGCCAGTAGTGAGGGACACCTGAACACTGAAGCTTTCTTT. It translates to CASSEGHLNTEAFF. Combining the CDR3 with reference TRBV19 and TRBJ1-1 gives the whole variable domain DGGITQSPKYLFRKEGQNVTLSCEQNLNHDAMYWYRQDPGQGLRLIYYSQIVNDFQKGDIAEGYSVSREKKESFPLTVTSAQKNPTAFYLCASSEGHLNTEAFFGQGTRLTVV.

The chain couples TRBV9 to TRBJ2-7; no firm D call. The CDR3 extends over 15 amino acids. CDR1 and CDR2 from the germline V gene are SGDLS and YYNGEE. Trimming removed 4 bases from V and 1 base from J, with 15 bases in between. The CDR3 nucleotides read TGTGCCAGCAGCCCCACTTTTCTGTCTTCCTACGAGCAGTACTTC. Amino acids: CASSPTFLSSYEQYF.

The V and J genes are TRBV14 and TRBJ2-5; no reliable D call. The CDR3 extends over 13 amino acids. The germline V gene encodes CDR1 SGHDN and CDR2 FVKESK. Trimming cost V 1 base and J 3 bases, with 6 bases left between them. CDR3 DNA: TGTGCCAGCAGCCAAGGAGTAAAAGAGACCCAGTACTTC. Amino acids: CASSQGVKETQYF.

The chain has TRBV5-1 and TRBJ2-6, with 8 bases aligning to TRBD1. The CDR3 is 18 residues long. After removal of 0 bases from V and 0 bases from J, the junction contained 5 bases not matched to a gene. CDR1 and CDR2 from the germline V gene are SGHRS and YFSETQ. CDR3 sequence reads: CASSLGQGTSSGANVLTF. The CDR3 DNA follows: TGCGCCAGCAGCTTGGGACAGGGGACCTCCTCTGGGGCCAACGTCCTGACTTTC. Full variable domain (outside the CDR3, taken from reference TRBV5-1 and TRBJ2-6): KAGVTQTPRYLIKTRGQQVTLSCSPISGHRSVSWYQQTPGQGLQFLFEYFSETQRNKGNFPGRFSGRQFSNSRSEMNVSTLELGDSALYLCASSLGQGTSSGANVLTFGAGSRLTVL.

The rearrangement links TRBV19 to TRBJ2-1; TRBD2 matches at 8 bases. J lost 0 bases, V lost 1 base, and 5 bases had no gene match. Germline V gene lookup returns CDR1 LNHDA and CDR2 SQIVND (reference sequence). The CDR3 sequence is 17 residues long. For the CDR3, the DNA is TGTGCCAGTAGTATAGGCCGCCTAGCGGGCTCCTACAATGAGCAGTTCTTC. Its translation is CASSIGRLAGSYNEQFF.

The chain combines TRBV7-9 with TRBJ1-1, with D possibly matching TRBD1 (6 bases). The germline V gene has CDR1 SEHNR and CDR2 FQNEAQ (reference sequence). Trimming removed 5 bases at V and 12 bases at J, with 19 bases between. The CDR3 loop spans 13 amino acids. CDR3 DNA: TGTGCCAGCAGCCAAAATGACAGGATAACCACTTTCTTT. Translating gives CASSQNDRITTFF.

The chain carries TRBV18 and TRBJ2-7, with D perhaps TRBD1 or TRBD2 (5 bases each). CDR1 is KGHSH, CDR2 LQKENI, per germline. The CDR3 has 15 residues. Trimming removed 3 bases from V and 0 bases from J, with 12 bases in between. The CDR3 is CASSPLGVSSYEQYF. The CDR3 DNA sequence: TGTGCCAGCTCACCCCTGGGGGTGTCCTCCTACGAGCAGTACTTC.

The sample holds one count of this clone. The chain uses TRBV7-2 and TRBJ1-1, with 10 bases identical to TRBD1. With 3 bases clipped from V and 0 bases from J, the junction kept 1 base outside the gene matches. The CDR3 runs 15 residues. Germline V gene sequence: CDR1 SGHTA, CDR2 FQGNSA. The CDR3 DNA sequence: TGTGCCAGCAGCTTGGGACAGGGGATGAACACTGAAGCTTTCTTT. It is translated as CASSLGQGMNTEAFF.

This chain joins TRBV7-8 and TRBJ2-5, with 11 bases that match TRBD2. CDR3 length: 15 amino acids. Unmatched junction bases numbered 7, after V lost 5 bases and J lost 5 bases. Germline V gives CDR1 SGHVS, CDR2 FQNEAQ. As DNA, the CDR3 is TGTGCCAGCAGCACCCGACTAGCGGGAACCGAGACCCAGTACTTC. It is translated as CASSTRLAGTETQYF.

This clone has a single count. The V and J genes are TRBV5-1 and TRBJ2-4; D might be TRBD2 (5 bases). The CDR3 extends over 16 amino acids. CDR1 is SGHRS and CDR2 is YFSETQ in the germline V gene. Trimming shortened V by 4 bases and J by 10 bases, and 24 bases separated the two germline ends. CDR3 in DNA: TGCGCCAGCAGCCCCCAAGGACTTCGTCCCTCCCGGATTCAGTACTTC. Its protein is CASSPQGLRPSRIQYF. The whole variable domain, filled in from reference TRBV5-1 and TRBJ2-4, reads KAGVTQTPRYLIKTRGQQVTLSCSPISGHRSVSWYQQTPGQGLQFLFEYFSETQRNKGNFPGRFSGRQFSNSRSEMNVSTLELGDSALYLCASSPQGLRPSRIQYFGAGTRLSVL.

V usage is TRBV7-9 and J usage is TRBJ2-2, with unresolved D. The germline V gene encodes CDR1 SEHNR and CDR2 FQNEAQ (reference sequence). V lost 5 bases and J 5 bases, leaving 9 bases between the germline ends. The CDR3 contains 13 residues. The CDR3 nucleotides read TGTGCCAGCAGCCGCTTAGTGACCGGGGAGCTGTTTTTT. It yields the protein CASSRLVTGELFF.

This rearrangement joins TRBV7-9 to TRBJ2-1; D may correspond to TRBD1 or TRBD2 (5 bases each). Germline V CDR1 and CDR2: SEHNR, FQNEAQ (reference sequence). Trimming shortened V by 5 bases and J by 6 bases, and 20 bases separated the two germline ends. The CDR3 runs to 16 residues. The CDR3 is CASSPSRAGWGNEQFF. CDR3 DNA: TGTGCCAGCAGCCCCTCGAGGGCAGGGTGGGGCAATGAGCAGTTCTTC. The full variable domain, in which reference TRBV7-9 and TRBJ2-1 provide the parts outside the CDR3, is DTGVSQNPRHKITKRGQNVTFRCDPISEHNRLYWYRQTLGQGPEFLTYFQNEAQLEKSRLLSDRFSAERPKGSFSTLEIQRTEQGDSAMYLCASSPSRAGWGNEQFFGPGTRLTVL.

This chain connects TRBV5-1 to TRBJ2-2; D possibly corresponds to TRBD2 (5 bases). CDR3 length equals 15 residues. The germline CDR1 and CDR2 sequences are SGHRS and YFSETQ. Trimming cost V 4 bases and J 2 bases, with 12 bases left between them. The CDR3 loop reads CASSLRGPNTGELFF. The CDR3 nucleotides are TGCGCCAGCAGCCTCAGAGGGCCCAACACCGGGGAGCTGTTTTTT.

V gene TRBV10-1 combines with J gene TRBJ2-7; 8 positions agree with TRBD2. The CDR3 sequence is 16 residues long. CDR1 is WNHNN, CDR2 SYGVQD, per germline (reference sequence). V was clipped by 2 bases and J by 2 bases; unmatched bases: 8. CDR3 sequence: CASSEVQAGVTYEQYF. The CDR3, as DNA: TGCGCCAGCAGTGAGGTTCAAGCGGGAGTCACCTACGAGCAGTACTTC.

This clone was counted only a few times. This sequence joins TRBV27 and TRBJ1-2; no definite D call. V was trimmed by 8 bases and J by 0 bases, leaving 7 bases between them. Germline V lookup: CDR1 MNHEY, CDR2 SMNVEV (reference sequence). The CDR3 contains 12 residues. The CDR3 sequence is CASAKANYGYTF. CDR3 nucleotides: TGTGCCAGCGCCAAAGCTAACTATGGCTACACCTTC.

The CDR3 region has the DNA TGTGCCAGCAGCAGACAGGGGCCGAGCTCTGGAAACACCATATATTTT. As protein: CASSRQGPSSGNTIYF. J is TRBJ1-3 and V is TRBV27; 8 bases match TRBD1. Germline V gene data show CDR1 as MNHEY and CDR2 as SMNVEV (reference sequence). With 6 bases clipped from V and 0 bases from J, the junction kept 7 bases outside the gene matches. The CDR3 is 16 residues long.

The gene calls are TRBV28 and TRBJ1-3; D is uncertain. Per germline, CDR1 MDHEN and CDR2 SYDVKM. V was shortened by 5 bases and J by 0 bases, with 11 bases between the two germline ends. The CDR3 has 15 residues. The CDR3, as DNA: TGTGCCAGCAGTGACTCGGGGATCTCTGGAAACACCATATATTTT. Amino acids: CASSDSGISGNTIYF.

This chain joins TRBV5-4 and TRBJ1-3, with 8 bases aligning to TRBD1. J lost 4 bases, V lost 3 bases, and 3 bases had no gene match. Germline V gene sequence: CDR1 SGHNT, CDR2 YYREEE (reference sequence). The length of the CDR3 is 14 residues. Here the CDR3 reads CASSSTGEGNTIYF. As DNA, the CDR3 is TGTGCCAGCAGCTCGACAGGGGAAGGAAACACCATATATTTT. Using reference TRBV5-4 and TRBJ1-3 for the parts outside the CDR3, the full variable domain is ETGVTQSPTHLIKTRGQQVTLRCSSQSGHNTVSWYQQALGQGPQFIFQYYREEENGRGNFPPRFSGLQFPNYSSELNVNALELDDSALYLCASSSTGEGNTIYFGEGSWLTVV.

V is TRBV28 and J is TRBJ1-2; 7 bases match TRBD1. Trimming at V came to 2 bases and at J to 7 bases, leaving 7 bases not matched to a gene. Germline V gene sequence: CDR1 MDHEN, CDR2 SYDVKM. There are 14 residues in the CDR3. CDR3 nucleotide sequence: TGTGCCAGCAGTTTAGACAGGGTGCCCAGTGGCTACACCTTC. The encoded protein is CASSLDRVPSGYTF.

This chain uses TRBV6-5 with TRBJ2-7, with 10 bases that match TRBD1. V shed 6 bases and J 12 bases; nucleotides not matched to a gene: 17. This CDR3 has 15 amino acids. CDR1 and CDR2 from the germline V gene are MNHEY and SVGAGI. The chain's CDR3 is CASSRALGTGATWYF. In nucleotides, the CDR3 is TGTGCCAGCAGCCGAGCCTTAGGGACAGGGGCGACCTGGTACTTC.

The rearrangement joins TRBV5-4 to TRBJ2-2; 7 bases map to TRBD1. The CDR3 is 15 residues long. The V gene end was trimmed by 4 bases and the J gene end by 2 bases; junction bases not matched to a gene: 5. The germline V gene has CDR1 SGHNT and CDR2 YYREEE (reference sequence). The CDR3 sequence: CASSPGQPNTGELFF. CDR3 nucleotides: TGTGCCAGCAGCCCGGGACAGCCCAACACCGGGGAGCTGTTTTTT.

CDR3 sequence: CASSGEDRVNEQYF. In nucleotides, the CDR3 is TGTGCCAGCAGTGGCGAGGACAGGGTAAATGAGCAGTACTTC. The chain joins TRBV28 to TRBJ2-7; 8 positions agree with TRBD1. The CDR3 length is 14 residues. Germline V CDR1 and CDR2: MDHEN, SYDVKM. V gave up 5 bases and J gave up 7 bases; unmatched junction bases: 10.

The CDR3 region has the DNA TGTGCCAGCAGTTACTCGAAAACAGGGGGTAATTACGAGCAGTACTTC. Protein sequence: CASSYSKTGGNYEQYF. V is TRBV6-5 and J is TRBJ2-7; 8 bases are a match to TRBD1. The CDR3 runs 16 residues. From germline, CDR1 is MNHEY and CDR2 SVGAGI. The junction had 8 bases not matched to a gene; V was cut back by 0 bases and J by 4 bases.